This T cell receptor (beta chain) was sequenced in a study of shared clonotypes between healthy human individuals. This CDR3 contains 16 residues. Per germline, CDR1 SGHTA and CDR2 FQGNSA. V was trimmed by 5 bases and J by 2 bases, leaving 16 bases between them. This clone showed up just once. The antigen remains unidentified. Study-level points and caveats: The authors expected sequencing depth to affect clonotype sharing among donors.

The test was conducted at deep level. TCRdb's copy holds only in-frame clones and misses some; the assay was immunoSEQ multiplex PCR. This table holds 1,400,000 or so clones, 97% to 99% found once. The sequenced sample consisted of naive CD4+ T cells sorted from blood. Subset given: CD45RA+ positively selected. This clonotype was obtained from a young man in good health. The chain employs TRBV7-2 and TRBJ1-3, with D unresolved. CDR3: CASSPWAAVAGNTIYF. CDR3 nucleotides: TGTGCCAGCAGCCCGTGGGCGGCCGTGGCTGGAAACACCATATATTTT.